Listed here are 16 T cell receptor beta chains from one sample, sequenced in a study of identical twins. Via MiXCR, TCRdb re-called the 5' RACE reads, giving one row per CDR3 protein. The table has around 480,000 distinct CDR3 sequences, approximately 15% seen once. These records were also assigned to another study, of yellow fever vaccine responses in identical twins.

The sequenced sample consisted of CD4+ T cells sorted from blood. These receptors were taken from a woman aged 18-29 years in good health.

CDR3 sequence: CASSLVRGTNQPQHF. The CDR3 DNA sequence: TGTGCCAGCAGTTTGGTACGGGGTACCAATCAGCCCCAGCATTTT. This sequence joins TRBV28 and TRBJ1-5; no clear D gene. V shed 3 bases and J shed 3 bases, with 12 bases lying between them. The CDR3 consists of 15 residues. CDR1 is MDHEN and CDR2 is SYDVKM in the germline V gene.

The chain combines TRBV4-3 with TRBJ2-1; D remains unclear. Germline-derived CDR1 and CDR2 are LGHNA and YSLEER. The CDR3 has 14 residues. The ends were cut back, 1 base at V and 2 bases at J, with 6 bases in the middle. The CDR3 region is CASSQGGPYNEQFF. In DNA, the CDR3 is TGCGCCAGCAGCCAAGGAGGCCCCTACAATGAGCAGTTCTTC.

Worth noting for this clonotype: At one end, the junction sequence differs from germline, possibly due to a read error. The chain is built from TRBV6-5 and TRBJ1-3; D gene uncertain. Germline V CDR1 and CDR2: MNHEY, SVGAGI. This CDR3 has 12 residues. The DNA of the CDR3 is TGTGCCAGCAGTCAGCCTGGGAACACCATATATTTT. This sequence encodes CASSQPGNTIYF.

This clonotype has a handful of counts. The J gene is TRBJ2-7, the V gene TRBV5-6; D could derive from TRBD1 or TRBD2 (5 bases each). The CDR3 is 12 residues long. V lost 7 bases to trimming and J lost 5 bases, with 13 bases between them. Germline V gives CDR1 SGHDT, CDR2 YYEEEE. The CDR3 nucleotides read TGTGCCAGCCGGTTCCGGGACCACGAGCAGTACTTC. The encoded protein is CASRFRDHEQYF.

This clonotype was seen only a few times. The gene calls are TRBV11-3 and TRBJ2-3; tentatively, D is TRBD1 (6 bases). The CDR3 covers 14 residues. Looked up from germline, CDR1 is SGHNT and CDR2 is YENEEA. The V and J ends lost 5 bases and 2 bases respectively, with 11 bases between them. CDR3 sequence reads: CASSEGHYTDTQYF. CDR3 nucleotide sequence: TGTGCCAGCAGCGAGGGACATTACACAGATACGCAGTATTTT.

The chain carries TRBV20-1 and TRBJ1-1; 9 bases line up with TRBD1. J lost 1 base, V lost 3 bases, and 6 bases had no gene match. Germline CDR1 and CDR2: DFQATT and SNEGSKA (reference sequence). The CDR3 spans 15 residues. The CDR3 loop is CSARFLGQGNTEAFF. The DNA for the CDR3 is TGCAGTGCTAGGTTCCTGGGACAGGGGAACACTGAAGCTTTCTTT.

The rearrangement uses TRBV12-3 or TRBV12-4 and TRBJ2-7, with 11 bases that match TRBD2. The junction had 6 bases not matched to a gene; V was cut back by 3 bases and J by 2 bases. This CDR3 region has 16 residues. The CDR3 DNA is TGTGCCAGCAGTTTGTATCGGACTAGCGGGCCCTACGAGCAGTACTTC. Translated, it gives CASSLYRTSGPYEQYF.

The chain has TRBV9 and TRBJ2-2, with TRBD2 matching over 7 bases. The CDR3 length is 16 residues. Germline assignment: CDR1 SGDLS and CDR2 YYNGEE. Trimming at V came to 0 bases and at J to 5 bases, leaving 7 bases not matched to a gene. As DNA, the CDR3 is TGTGCCAGCAGCGTAGGTGTGGGAGCGGGAACCGGGGAGCTGTTTTTT. This codes for CASSVGVGAGTGELFF.

The V call is TRBV20-1, the J call TRBJ2-2; a weak D match, TRBD2 (6 bases). The V and J ends lost 1 base and 2 bases respectively, with 8 bases between them. Per germline, CDR1 DFQATT and CDR2 SNEGSKA (reference sequence). The CDR3 sequence is 14 residues long. The CDR3 DNA sequence: TGCAGTGCTAGAGTAGCGGAAAACACCGGGGAGCTGTTTTTT. Translating it yields CSARVAENTGELFF.

The genes are TRBV12-3 or TRBV12-4 and TRBJ1-6; 7 bases line up with TRBD1. Losses at the gene ends were 8 bases for V and 10 bases for J; bases not matched to a gene: 11. This CDR3 contains 14 residues. The CDR3 DNA reads as TGTGCCAGCGGCAGACAGGGCCTCTCCTCACCCCTCCACTTT. Amino acid sequence: CASGRQGLSSPLHF.

The genes are TRBV30 and TRBJ2-2; unclear D gene. Per the germline V gene, CDR1 is GTSNPN and CDR2 is SVGIG (reference sequence). The V end lost 0 bases, the J end lost 4 bases, and 9 bases lay between the germline ends. The CDR3 extends over 14 amino acids. The CDR3 loop is CAWSVRHPTGELFF. The CDR3 DNA reads TGTGCCTGGAGTGTCAGGCACCCCACCGGGGAGCTGTTTTTT.

This clonotype was seen only a few times. This chain joins TRBV12-3 or TRBV12-4 and TRBJ2-5; D not resolved. This CDR3 region has 15 residues. The V and J ends lost 5 bases and 4 bases respectively, with 17 bases between them. CDR3 amino acids: CASSNPGRAAETQYF. The CDR3 nucleotides are TGTGCCAGCAGTAACCCGGGCCGCGCGGCAGAGACCCAGTACTTC.

CDR3 nucleotides: TGTGCCAGCAGTCAGGACCCTAGCGGGAGTTCTACTGAGCAGTTCTTC. Translating gives CASSQDPSGSSTEQFF. The chain employs TRBV27 and TRBJ2-1; TRBD2 aligns across 10 bases. Per germline, CDR1 MNHEY and CDR2 SMNVEV (reference sequence). V trimming: 5 bases; J trimming: 9 bases; junction bases outside the gene matches: 13. This CDR3 has 16 residues.

This clonotype was counted a few times. CDR3 bases: TGTGCCAGCAGCTTCGGAGCGGGGGGAGTTGGCGGGGAGCTGTTTTTT. Amino acids: CASSFGAGGVGGELFF. The chain combines TRBV11-2 with TRBJ2-2; 9 positions agree with TRBD2. In germline, CDR1 is SGHAT, CDR2 FQNNGV. The CDR3 covers 16 residues. V shed 3 bases, J shed 7 bases, and the junction held 9 bases outside the gene matches.

This clonotype was observed a few times. The chain uses TRBV7-2 and TRBJ2-1; D is perhaps TRBD2 (6 bases). The CDR3 covers 13 residues. Looked up from germline, CDR1 is SGHTA and CDR2 is FQGNSA. The ends were cut back, 5 bases at V and 9 bases at J, with 14 bases in the middle. This CDR3 is CASSASLALEQFF. For the CDR3, the DNA is TGTGCCAGCAGCGCCAGTCTAGCGCTTGAGCAGTTCTTC.

The V gene is TRBV27, the J gene TRBJ2-1, with 7 bases fitting TRBD2. CDR1 and CDR2 from the germline V gene are MNHEY and SMNVEV (reference sequence). Unmatched junction bases numbered 5, after V lost 6 bases and J lost 0 bases. The CDR3 is 15 amino acids. DNA of the CDR3: TGTGCCAGCAGAGCTCGGGGGGACTCCTACAATGAGCAGTTCTTC. Translating it yields CASRARGDSYNEQFF.